This section outlines one T cell receptor beta chain sequence together with its context. Antigen: not known. The data were obtained in a study of Ad26.COV2.S vaccination and SARS-CoV-2 variants. The treatment is: roughly 20 received Ad26.COV2.S at low or high dose, single or two shots; roughly five received placebo; per-sample allocation not given. Specimens were obtained on day 63 following the first vaccine or placebo injection. Based in Boston, the donor was an adult of 18-55 years. The CDR3 is 16 residues long. With 5 bases removed from V and 1 base from J, the gap between germline ends came to 17 bases. Here immunoSEQ multiplex PCR was the method, and the copy in TCRdb shows in-frame clones only, minus some. The data show about 480,000 clones, with 87% seen just once and about 13% held by the top ten. Regarding the study as a whole: Vaccine recipients posted higher spike-specific TCR breadth than their placebo counterparts.

This sequence originates from a person aged 18-60 years who received the Ad26.COV2.S COVID-19 vaccine or a placebo. The chain combines TRBV23-1 with TRBJ2-5; possible D gene TRBD2, 6 bases. TRBV23-1 is labeled an ORF, and its function is uncertain. This specimen consisted of peripheral blood, obtained in a trial of Ad26.COV2.S vaccine versus placebo. Here the CDR3 DNA reads TGCGCCAGCAGTGAACCAACGGGGGAGGTCCAAGAGACCCAGTACTTC. Amino acid sequence: CASSEPTGEVQETQYF.